The source of this TCR beta chain is a study of T cell repertoires in cytomegalovirus infection. As for the study in general: It was recently identified HLA-C-restricted and well-studied HLA-B-restricted CMV epitopes that the study used. Indicated by public TCR beta signatures were CMV infection and matching HLA type.

Whole-study findings and limits: Dominating the ex vivo response were HLA-C-restricted CMV-specific TCR beta clonotypes.

The CDR3 runs 15 residues. Trimming removed 2 bases from V and 1 base from J, with 14 bases in between. CDR1 and CDR2 from the germline V gene are DFQATT and SNEGSKA (reference sequence). TCRdb ran MiXCR on the reads and lists one entry per CDR3 protein. The sample yields some 200,000 distinct CDR3 sequences, less than 50% seen once. Comment on this clonotype: Its antigen is undetermined.

Sequenced material: CD8+ T cells from cultured PBMCs, taken from culture after CMV antigen stimulation. V and J are TRBV20-1 and TRBJ1-1, with D possibly being TRBD1 (5 bases). This TCR was sampled from a human donor in good health (CMV status not recorded). Some clones in this sample may be carry-over from other donors' samples. The CDR3 coding sequence is TGCAGTGCTAGACCCGGGACCCCGCGGAACACTGAAGCTTTCTTT. Its translation is CSARPGTPRNTEAFF.